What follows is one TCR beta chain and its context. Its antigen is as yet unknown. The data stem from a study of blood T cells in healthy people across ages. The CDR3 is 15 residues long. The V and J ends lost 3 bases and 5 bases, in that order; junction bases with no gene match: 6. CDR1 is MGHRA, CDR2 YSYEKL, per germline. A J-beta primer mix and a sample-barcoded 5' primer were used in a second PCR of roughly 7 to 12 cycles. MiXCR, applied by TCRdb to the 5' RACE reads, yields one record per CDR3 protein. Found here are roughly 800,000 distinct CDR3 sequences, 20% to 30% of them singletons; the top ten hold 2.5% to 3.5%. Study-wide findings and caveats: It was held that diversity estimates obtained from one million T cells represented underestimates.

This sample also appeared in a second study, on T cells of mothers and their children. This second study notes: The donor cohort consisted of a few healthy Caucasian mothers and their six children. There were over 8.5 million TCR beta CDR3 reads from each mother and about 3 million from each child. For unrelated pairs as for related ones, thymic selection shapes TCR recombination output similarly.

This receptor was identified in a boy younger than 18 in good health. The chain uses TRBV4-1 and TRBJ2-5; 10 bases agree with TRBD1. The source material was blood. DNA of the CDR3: TGCGCCAGCAGCCATCCGGGACAGGGGTATGAGACCCAGTACTTC. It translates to CASSHPGQGYETQYF.